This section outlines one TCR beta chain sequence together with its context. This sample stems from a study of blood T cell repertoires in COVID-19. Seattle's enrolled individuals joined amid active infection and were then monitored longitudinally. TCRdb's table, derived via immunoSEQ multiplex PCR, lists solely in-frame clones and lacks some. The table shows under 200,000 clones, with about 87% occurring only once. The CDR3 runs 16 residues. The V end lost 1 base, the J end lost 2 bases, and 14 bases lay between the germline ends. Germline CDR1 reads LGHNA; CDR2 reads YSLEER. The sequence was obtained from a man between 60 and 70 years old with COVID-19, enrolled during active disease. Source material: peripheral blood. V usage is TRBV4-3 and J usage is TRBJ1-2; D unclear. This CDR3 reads CASSQVIREFNYGYTF. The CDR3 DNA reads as TGCGCCAGCAGCCAAGTCATCCGGGAGTTCAACTATGGCTACACCTTC.